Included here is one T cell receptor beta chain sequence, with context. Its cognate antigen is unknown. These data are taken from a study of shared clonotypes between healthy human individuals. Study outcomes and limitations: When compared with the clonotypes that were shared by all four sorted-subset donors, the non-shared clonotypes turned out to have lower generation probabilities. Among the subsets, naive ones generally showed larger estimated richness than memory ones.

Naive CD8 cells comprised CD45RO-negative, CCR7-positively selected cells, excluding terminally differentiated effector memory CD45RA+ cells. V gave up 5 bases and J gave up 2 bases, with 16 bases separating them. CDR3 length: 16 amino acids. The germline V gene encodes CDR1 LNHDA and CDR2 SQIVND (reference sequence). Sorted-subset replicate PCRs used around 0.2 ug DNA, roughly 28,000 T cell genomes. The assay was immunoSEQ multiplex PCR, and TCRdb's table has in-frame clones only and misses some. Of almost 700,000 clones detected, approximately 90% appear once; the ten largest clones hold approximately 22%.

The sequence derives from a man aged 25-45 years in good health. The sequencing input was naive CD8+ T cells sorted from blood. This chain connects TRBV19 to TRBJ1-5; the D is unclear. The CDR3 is CASSPGRLSGNQPQHF. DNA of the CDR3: TGTGCCAGTAGTCCCGGTCGCCTCTCGGGCAATCAGCCCCAGCATTTT.